Shown below are 23 T cell receptor beta chains from a single sample sequenced in a study of cytomegalovirus exposure and HLA in healthy donors. Produced via immunoSEQ multiplex PCR; TCRdb's table is partial and in-frame only. Among 170,000 or so clones, roughly four fifths were seen once, and the ten largest hold 2.8%. The sequencing sample was made of PBMCs. These receptors were collected from a woman aged 18-29 years in good health and CMV-seropositive.

This clone was seen once. This chain connects TRBV27 to TRBJ1-3; D perhaps matches TRBD1 (6 bases). The germline gives CDR1 MNHEY, CDR2 SMNVEV (reference sequence). There are 15 residues in the CDR3. Trimming shortened V by 5 bases and J by 4 bases, and 15 bases separated the two germline ends. The CDR3 sequence is CASSPDRSNGNTIYF. CDR3 nucleotides: TGTGCCAGCAGTCCTGACAGGAGTAACGGAAACACCATATATTTT.

The chain couples TRBV5-1 to TRBJ2-2, with D perhaps matching TRBD2 (5 bases). The germline V gene has CDR1 SGHRS and CDR2 YFSETQ. The V gene lost 4 bases and the J gene lost 4 bases, with 11 bases spanning the gap. There are 14 residues in the CDR3. The CDR3 sequence is CASSPDYTTGELFF. The CDR3 bases are TGCGCCAGCAGCCCAGACTATACCACCGGGGAGCTGTTTTTT.

V is TRBV5-1 and J is TRBJ2-7, with 7 bases that match TRBD1. Germline trimming cut 6 bases from V and 4 bases from J; bases unmatched to any gene: 7. The germline V gene encodes CDR1 SGHRS and CDR2 YFSETQ. The CDR3 is 13 amino acids. The CDR3 protein is CASTAGGGYEQYF. The CDR3 DNA reads TGCGCCAGCACCGCAGGGGGTGGTTACGAGCAGTACTTC.

The rearrangement joins TRBV7-9 to TRBJ2-5; TRBD1 matches at 7 bases. The germline gives CDR1 SEHNR, CDR2 FQNEAQ (reference sequence). The junction had 10 bases not matched to a gene; V was cut back by 1 base and J by 5 bases. This CDR3 is 16 amino acids long. The CDR3 DNA follows: TGTGCCAGCAGCTTAGGTTGGGACAGCTTCGGGGAGACCCAGTACTTC. Amino acids: CASSLGWDSFGETQYF.

The rearrangement joins TRBV12-5 to TRBJ1-5, with TRBD1 matching over 7 bases. From germline, CDR1 is LGHNT and CDR2 FRNRAP. The V and J ends lost 4 bases and 11 bases, in that order; junction bases with no gene match: 2. This CDR3 comprises 11 residues. This chain's CDR3 is CASGSQGTQHF. The CDR3 DNA reads TGTGCTAGTGGTTCACAGGGGACCCAGCATTTT. The entire variable domain, with the rest obtained from reference TRBV12-5 and TRBJ1-5, is as follows: DARVTQTPRHKVTEMGQEVTMRCQPILGHNTVFWYRQTMMQGLELLAYFRNRAPLDDSGMPKDRFSAEMPDATLATLKIQPSEPRDSAVYFCASGSQGTQHFGDGTRLSIL.

This chain connects TRBV6-1 to TRBJ2-1; 10 bases fit TRBD2. Trimming removed 2 bases from V and 7 bases from J; junction bases left unmatched: 5. There are 15 residues in the CDR3. The germline gives CDR1 MNHNS, CDR2 SASEGT. The CDR3 nucleotides read TGTGCCAGCAGTGAACAGCGGGGGGGCCGGAATGAGCAGTTCTTC. Its protein product is CASSEQRGGRNEQFF.

This clone was detected only a few times. The chain is built from TRBV4-1 and TRBJ1-6; D ambiguous. The CDR3 covers 15 residues. V lost 3 bases, J lost 5 bases, and 11 bases lay in between. Germline V gene lookup returns CDR1 MGHRA and CDR2 YSYEKL. In DNA, the CDR3 is TGCGCCAGCAGCCACGAGGGTCCTAATAATTCACCCCTCCACTTT. Its translation is CASSHEGPNNSPLHF.

This clone has only one observation. The genes are TRBV7-3 and TRBJ2-7; TRBD2 might be the D (7 bases). Germline values: CDR1 SGHTA, CDR2 FQGTGA. V gave up 4 bases and J gave up 4 bases, with 14 bases separating them. This CDR3 is built from 14 residues. The CDR3 spells CASSSHRGAYEQYF. For the CDR3, the DNA is TGTGCCAGCAGCTCCCATCGGGGGGCTTACGAGCAGTACTTC.

This clone is a singleton in its sample. J is TRBJ2-5 and V is TRBV2, with a possible D match to TRBD1 (7 bases). The germline V and J ends were trimmed by 6 bases and 1 base, with 15 bases remaining between them. The germline V gene encodes CDR1 SNHLY and CDR2 FYNNEI. The CDR3 runs to 15 residues. The CDR3 DNA is TGTGCCAGCAGGGAGGGGGCAAGGATCCAAGAGACCCAGTACTTC. Translation: CASREGARIQETQYF. Supplemented by reference TRBV2 and TRBJ2-5, the full variable domain reads EPEVTQTPSHQVTQMGQEVILRCVPISNHLYFYWYRQILGQKVEFLVSFYNNEISEKSEIFDDQFSVERPDGSNFTLKIRSTKLEDSAMYFCASREGARIQETQYFGPGTRLLVL.

The V call is TRBV5-1, the J call TRBJ1-2; D not resolved. The CDR3 consists of 14 residues. The V end was cut by 2 bases, the J end by 8 bases, with 16 bases between. Germline V CDR1 and CDR2: SGHRS, YFSETQ. CDR3 in DNA: TGCGCCAGCAGCTTTATCCCCACAGCCGACGGCTACACCTTC. Translated: CASSFIPTADGYTF.

The genes are TRBV9 and TRBJ2-5; 9 bases align to TRBD2. Unmatched junction bases numbered 11, after V lost 6 bases and J lost 5 bases. This CDR3 comprises 15 residues. Germline assignment: CDR1 SGDLS and CDR2 YYNGEE. The CDR3 is CASTRAGGVVETQYF. The CDR3 DNA reads as TGTGCCAGCACCCGAGCGGGGGGTGTGGTGGAGACCCAGTACTTC. Complete variable domain (other parts from reference TRBV9 and TRBJ2-5): DSGVTQTPKHLITATGQRVTLRCSPRSGDLSVYWYQQSLDQGLQFLIQYYNGEERAKGNILERFSAQQFPDLHSELNLSSLELGDSALYFCASTRAGGVVETQYFGPGTRLLVL.

This clone has just one count. The chain recombines TRBV6-4 with TRBJ1-6; unclear D gene. V was pared by 3 bases and J by 6 bases, with 6 bases between. This CDR3 contains 13 residues. Germline V lookup: CDR1 MRHNA, CDR2 SNTAGT. The CDR3 DNA reads as TGTGCCAGCAGTGAACACCCTAATTCACCCCTCCACTTT. It codes for CASSEHPNSPLHF.

The chain has TRBV6-1 and TRBJ1-2; D call uncertain. Trimming shortened V by 2 bases and J by 6 bases, and 10 bases separated the two germline ends. Germline CDR1 is MNHNS and CDR2 is SASEGT. The CDR3 sequence is 13 residues long. CDR3 loop: CASSERENDGYTF. The CDR3 DNA is TGTGCCAGCAGTGAACGGGAAAATGATGGCTACACCTTC.

The chain couples TRBV14 to TRBJ2-2; the match to TRBD1 covers 7 bases. The germline CDR1 and CDR2 sequences are SGHDN and FVKESK. The CDR3 has 18 amino acids. Trimming cost V 4 bases and J 4 bases; bases outside gene matches: 15. Here the CDR3 reads CASSLIMPGTERTGELFF. CDR3 coding DNA: TGTGCCAGCAGCCTAATTATGCCCGGGACAGAACGCACCGGGGAGCTGTTTTTT.

The V and J genes are TRBV5-5 and TRBJ1-4; 7 bases are shared with TRBD1. Germline V gene data show CDR1 as SGHKS and CDR2 as YYEKEE (reference sequence). The CDR3 is 14 amino acids. The J segment lost 8 bases and the V segment lost 4 bases, leaving 8 bases of the junction unmatched. The chain's CDR3 is CASSRQGLGEKLFF. The CDR3 DNA sequence: TGTGCCAGCAGCCGACAGGGACTGGGGGAAAAACTGTTTTTT.

The V gene is TRBV27, the J gene TRBJ1-1; tentative D call: TRBD1 (5 bases). The CDR3 sequence is 13 residues long. CDR1 MNHEY and CDR2 SMNVEV come from the germline V gene (reference sequence). V was clipped by 5 bases and J by 4 bases, with 11 bases between them. In DNA form, the CDR3 reads TGTGCCAGCAGTCGGGGGGATATCACTGAAGCTTTCTTT. The encoded protein is CASSRGDITEAFF.

The rearrangement joins TRBV4-3 to TRBJ1-5, with D uncertain. This CDR3 has 16 residues. Germline V gene lookup returns CDR1 LGHNA and CDR2 YSLEER. Trimming shortened V by 0 bases and J by 7 bases, and 16 bases separated the two germline ends. The CDR3 is CASSQDRRGRRQPQHF. In DNA, the CDR3 is TGCGCCAGCAGCCAAGATCGCCGGGGAAGGCGCCAGCCCCAGCATTTT.

The chain has TRBV5-1 and TRBJ2-7, with a possible D match to TRBD2 (7 bases). V was cut by 6 bases and J by 0 bases, with 13 bases left in between. The CDR3 runs to 14 residues. Per germline, CDR1 SGHRS and CDR2 YFSETQ. CDR3 residues: CASTKGGSSYEQYF. The CDR3 nucleotides are TGCGCCAGCACCAAGGGGGGGAGCTCCTACGAGCAGTACTTC.

V and J are TRBV10-1 and TRBJ2-7, with 11 bases that match TRBD2. This CDR3 is built from 15 residues. J gave up 3 bases and V 8 bases, and 9 bases lay outside the gene matches. Germline V CDR1 and CDR2: WNHNN, SYGVQD (reference sequence). The CDR3 loop is CASFQTSGTSYEQYF. The DNA for the CDR3 is TGCGCCAGCTTCCAGACTAGCGGGACCAGCTACGAGCAGTACTTC.

For this clone: At one end the junction does not follow the germline gene, possibly because of a read error. The rearrangement joins TRBV6-1 to TRBJ1-5, with 7 bases aligning to TRBD1. Per germline, CDR1 MNHNS and CDR2 SASEGT. The CDR3 runs 18 residues. In DNA form, the CDR3 reads TGTGCCAGCAGGGAAGGGGGCCGTTTTTTGACTAGCAATCAGCCCCAGCATTTT. This sequence encodes CASREGGRFLTSNQPQHF.

The chain has TRBV7-2 and TRBJ2-7, with TRBD2 matching 8 bases. The J call may be mistaken, given a closer DNA end match to TRBJ2-5. This CDR3 comprises 14 residues. From germline, CDR1 is SGHTA and CDR2 FQGNSA. For the CDR3, the DNA is TGTGCCAGCAGATCACGGGGGGGCACAGAGACCCAGTACTTC. Translated, it gives CASRSRGGTETQYF.

The chain combines TRBV27 with TRBJ2-3; D perhaps matches TRBD1 (6 bases). Looked up from germline, CDR1 is MNHEY and CDR2 is SMNVEV (reference sequence). Trimming removed 6 bases from V and 0 bases from J, with 10 bases in between. This CDR3 region has 14 residues. The CDR3 protein is CASRPGQSTDTQYF. In DNA form, the CDR3 reads TGTGCCAGCAGACCGGGACAAAGCACAGATACGCAGTATTTT.

The sample holds one count of this clone. CDR3 amino acids: CASSAAGNTIYF. The CDR3 coding sequence is TGTGCCAGCAGCGCGGCCGGAAACACCATATATTTT. V gene TRBV2 combines with J gene TRBJ1-3; D is unclear. The V and J ends lost 6 bases and 4 bases respectively, with 7 bases between them. Looked up from germline, CDR1 is SNHLY and CDR2 is FYNNEI. The CDR3 has 12 amino acids.